The text below deals with one T cell receptor (beta chain). Looked up from germline, CDR1 is SGHVS and CDR2 is FNYEAQ. There are 16 residues in the CDR3. Between the trimmed V and J ends, which lost 2 bases and 6 bases, there was a span of 18 bases. The sample originates from a study of shared clonotypes between healthy human individuals. As defined, naive CD8 cells were CD45RO-negative and positively selected for CCR7, with terminally differentiated effector memory CD45RA+ cells excluded. The data were produced by immunoSEQ multiplex PCR, yet TCRdb's version contains in-frame clones alone and is incomplete. The sample holds nearly 2 million clones; less than 95% are singletons and the top ten take around 1.2%.

The receptor was isolated from a man younger than 35 in good health. Sequenced sample: naive CD8+ T cells sorted from blood. The rearrangement uses TRBV7-6 and TRBJ2-3; D gene unclear. CDR3 loop: CASSLNPHSGDDTQYF. The CDR3 DNA reads as TGTGCCAGCAGCTTAAACCCCCATTCCGGCGACGATACGCAGTATTTT.